These 8 T cell receptor beta chains were sequenced from one sample in a study of cytomegalovirus exposure and HLA in healthy donors. Profiling relied on immunoSEQ multiplex PCR, and the TCRdb table lists in-frame clones only, not all of them. The sample contains tens of thousands of clones, 90% to 96% of which appear only once. The material sequenced was PBMCs. The receptors were gathered from a man younger than 35 in good health and CMV-seropositive.

The chain combines TRBV28 with TRBJ1-5; TRBD1 matches 7 bases. The germline CDR1 and CDR2 sequences are MDHEN and SYDVKM. CDR3 length: 15 residues. Trimming took 5 bases from V and 9 from J; bases not matched to a gene: 13. The CDR3 is CASSPIDRDNGPQHF. The CDR3 coding sequence is TGTGCCAGCAGTCCAATAGACAGGGATAACGGGCCCCAGCATTTT. Variable domain in full (rest from reference TRBV28 and TRBJ1-5): DVKVTQSSRYLVKRTGEKVFLECVQDMDHENMFWYRQDPGLGLRLIYFSYDVKMKEKGDIPEGYSVSREKKERFSLILESASTNQTSMYLCASSPIDRDNGPQHFGDGTRLSIL.

The DNA of the CDR3 is TGTGCCAGCAGCTTGGTTGACAGAGATGGCTACACCTTC. Protein product: CASSLVDRDGYTF. The chain joins TRBV5-4 to TRBJ1-2; D possibly corresponds to TRBD1 (5 bases). Germline values: CDR1 SGHNT, CDR2 YYREEE (reference sequence). The CDR3 totals 13 residues. V was trimmed by 0 bases and J by 6 bases, leaving 9 bases between them.

The chain couples TRBV6-1 to TRBJ1-5; no definite D call. Germline CDR1 MNHNS, CDR2 SASEGT. This CDR3 is 15 amino acids long. Between the trimmed V and J ends, which lost 1 base and 7 bases, there was a span of 14 bases. The chain's CDR3 is CASSEGTFGGQPQHF. The DNA of the CDR3 is TGTGCCAGCAGTGAAGGCACTTTCGGCGGGCAGCCCCAGCATTTT.

The chain combines TRBV6-1 with TRBJ1-2, with 10 bases identical to TRBD1. The length of the CDR3 is 14 residues. V shed 1 base, J shed 8 bases, and the junction held 4 bases outside the gene matches. The germline CDR1 and CDR2 sequences are MNHNS and SASEGT. The CDR3 DNA reads as TGTGCCAGCAGTGAAGGGACAGGGGGACGGGGCTACACCTTC. Protein sequence: CASSEGTGGRGYTF.

The chain carries TRBV6-1 and TRBJ2-7; the match to TRBD2 covers 7 bases. The germline CDR1 and CDR2 sequences are MNHNS and SASEGT. The CDR3 covers 14 residues. After removal of 3 bases from V and 8 bases from J, the junction contained 10 bases not matched to a gene. CDR3 nucleotide sequence: TGTGCCAGCAGTGAGCGGCGGGAGATCAGAAAGCAGTACTTC. Translating gives CASSERREIRKQYF.

CDR3 coding DNA: TGTGCCAGCAGTTTCCACACAGGGGGCTATGGCTACACCTTC. Amino acid sequence: CASSFHTGGYGYTF. V is TRBV28 and J is TRBJ1-2; the match to TRBD1 covers 8 bases. J was trimmed by 4 bases and V by 3 bases; bases with no gene match: 4. The CDR3 consists of 14 residues. The germline V gene encodes CDR1 MDHEN and CDR2 SYDVKM.

The rearrangement links TRBV11-2 to TRBJ2-5; no firm D call. Trimming left V 2 bases short and J 5 bases short, with 6 bases between. There are 12 residues in the CDR3. Germline V CDR1 and CDR2: SGHAT, FQNNGV. CDR3 loop: CASSLKEETQYF. The CDR3 coding sequence is TGTGCCAGCAGCTTAAAGGAGGAGACCCAGTACTTC.

The rearrangement links TRBV7-2 to TRBJ1-5; D remains ambiguous. The CDR3 loop spans 15 amino acids. The V end lost 5 bases, the J end lost 3 bases, and 14 bases lay between the germline ends. In germline, CDR1 is SGHTA, CDR2 FQGNSA. CDR3 in DNA: TGTGCCAGCAGCCACGGGGAGTGGGCCAATCAGCCCCAGCATTTT. This codes for CASSHGEWANQPQHF.